This T cell receptor beta chain stems from a study of T cell repertoires in cytomegalovirus infection. Overall study: Through public TCR beta signatures, both CMV infection and matching HLA type were indicated.

V was pared by 3 bases and J by 5 bases, with 5 bases between. CDR3 length: 12 amino acids. Germline V lookup: CDR1 SGHNT, CDR2 YENEEA. TCRdb ran MiXCR on the reads and lists one entry per CDR3 protein. The sample lists about 440,000 distinct CDR3 sequences; about a third were seen once. This clonotype was recorded many times. The clonotype comes from a human donor in good health (CMV status not recorded). Some clones in this sample may be carry-over from other donors' samples. This chain connects TRBV11-3 to TRBJ2-1; D not certain. Sequencing was performed on PBMCs. The chain's CDR3 is CASSFGHNEQFF. Written as DNA, the CDR3 is TGTGCCAGCAGCTTCGGGCACAATGAGCAGTTCTTC.